The sequence of this T cell receptor (beta chain) was determined in a study of blood T cell repertoires in COVID-19. With 6 bases removed from V and 11 bases from J, the gap between germline ends came to 13 bases. This CDR3 has 11 residues. Assay used: immunoSEQ multiplex PCR; TCRdb lists only in-frame clones, some missing. The table shows fewer than 400,000 clones, with about 87% occurring only once. This receptor was obtained from a woman aged 50 to 60 who had recovered from COVID-19. Material: PBMCs or T cells enriched from blood (not recorded which). The rearrangement joins TRBV12-3 or TRBV12-4 to TRBJ1-1; D possibly corresponds to TRBD1 (5 bases). The CDR3 DNA reads TGTGCCAGCAGCCAAGGGGTGGATGCTTTCTTT. Amino acid sequence: CASSQGVDAFF.